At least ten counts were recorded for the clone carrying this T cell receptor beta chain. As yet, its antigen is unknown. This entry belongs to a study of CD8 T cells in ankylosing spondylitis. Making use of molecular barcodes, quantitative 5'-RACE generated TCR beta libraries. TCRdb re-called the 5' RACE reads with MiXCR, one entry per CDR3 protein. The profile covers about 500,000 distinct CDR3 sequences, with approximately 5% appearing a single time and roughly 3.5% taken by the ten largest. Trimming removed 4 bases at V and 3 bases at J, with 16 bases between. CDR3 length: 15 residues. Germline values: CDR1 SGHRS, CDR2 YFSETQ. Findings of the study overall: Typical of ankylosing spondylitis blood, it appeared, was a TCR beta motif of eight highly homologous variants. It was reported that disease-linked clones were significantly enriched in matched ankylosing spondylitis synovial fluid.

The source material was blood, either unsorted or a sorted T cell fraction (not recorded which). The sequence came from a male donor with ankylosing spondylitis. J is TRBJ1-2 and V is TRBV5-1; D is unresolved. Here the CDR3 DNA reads TGCGCCAGCAGCCAAAGACAATCCGGCCACTATGGCTACACCTTC. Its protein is CASSQRQSGHYGYTF. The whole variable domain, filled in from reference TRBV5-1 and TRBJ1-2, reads KAGVTQTPRYLIKTRGQQVTLSCSPISGHRSVSWYQQTPGQGLQFLFEYFSETQRNKGNFPGRFSGRQFSNSRSEMNVSTLELGDSALYLCASSQRQSGHYGYTFGSGTRLTVV.